What follows are 28 T cell receptor beta chains derived from one specimen sequenced in a study of blood T cell repertoires in COVID-19. TCRdb's table, derived via immunoSEQ multiplex PCR, lists solely in-frame clones and lacks some. This table holds 100,000 to 150,000 clones, around 70% found once. The material sequenced was peripheral blood. The receptors originated from a man of 80 years or more with COVID-19, enrolled during active disease.

The J gene is TRBJ2-3, the V gene TRBV5-3, with a tentative D call TRBD2 (5 bases). TRBV5-3 qualifies as an ORF whose function is uncertain. CDR3 size: 14 residues. Trimming shortened V by 3 bases and J by 2 bases, and 10 bases separated the two germline ends. CDR3 in DNA: TGTGCCAGAAGCTCCTTCCGGGACACAGATACGCAGTATTTT. Translation gives CARSSFRDTDTQYF.

This clone occurred a few times. The chain's CDR3 is CASSLSLAGVADTQYF. Here the CDR3 DNA reads TGTGCCAGCAGTTTATCCCTAGCGGGAGTGGCAGATACGCAGTATTTT. This chain links TRBV27 with TRBJ2-3; 10 bases are shared with TRBD2. There are 16 residues in the CDR3. From germline, CDR1 is MNHEY and CDR2 SMNVEV (reference sequence). Trimming took 0 bases from V and 4 from J; bases not matched to a gene: 4.

The rearrangement links TRBV18 to TRBJ2-7, with 9 bases fitting TRBD1. CDR1 is KGHSH and CDR2 is LQKENI in the germline V gene. J gave up 4 bases and V 1 base, and 2 bases lay outside the gene matches. This CDR3 is 14 amino acids long. This chain's CDR3 is CASSPRTGEYEQYF. CDR3 sequence (DNA): TGTGCCAGCTCACCACGGACAGGGGAATACGAGCAGTACTTC.

The rearrangement joins TRBV5-1 to TRBJ1-3; 8 nucleotides align to TRBD1. The germline gives CDR1 SGHRS, CDR2 YFSETQ. J lost 8 bases, V lost 0 bases, and 7 bases had no gene match. There are 15 residues in the CDR3. In nucleotides, the CDR3 is TGCGCCAGCAGCTTGGGGACAGGGATACTAGACACCATATATTTT. Protein product: CASSLGTGILDTIYF.

This chain joins TRBV11-1 and TRBJ2-1; 9 positions match TRBD1. Germline values: CDR1 SGHAT, CDR2 FQDESV (reference sequence). Trimming cost V 5 bases and J 7 bases; bases outside gene matches: 3. There are 13 residues in the CDR3. CDR3 nucleotide sequence: TGTGCCAGCAGCACCGGACAGGGGAATGAGCAGTTCTTC. This encodes CASSTGQGNEQFF.

The CDR3: CATSRDLNSIEAFF. CDR3 nucleotides: TGTGCCACCAGCAGAGATTTGAACAGCATAGAAGCTTTCTTT. The rearrangement links TRBV15 to TRBJ1-1; D uncertain. Germline loops: CDR1 LNHNV, CDR2 YYDKDF (reference sequence). This CDR3 comprises 14 residues. V was trimmed by 0 bases and J by 8 bases, leaving 13 bases between them.

The CDR3 loop reads CASSFKGQGIYNEQFF. For the CDR3, the DNA is TGTGCCAGCAGTTTTAAAGGACAGGGGATCTACAATGAGCAGTTCTTC. The genes are TRBV27 and TRBJ2-1; 9 bases map to TRBD1. This CDR3 is 16 amino acids long. The V and J ends lost 3 bases and 3 bases, in that order; junction bases with no gene match: 6. CDR1 is MNHEY, CDR2 SMNVEV, per germline (reference sequence).

The chain joins TRBV6-5 to TRBJ1-2; D uncertain. This CDR3 has 16 amino acids. From germline, CDR1 is MNHEY and CDR2 SVGAGI. V was pared by 0 bases and J by 3 bases, with 14 bases between. CDR3 coding DNA: TGTGCCAGCAGTTACTCGGACTCTCCTCGCGACTATGGCTACACCTTC. Amino acid sequence: CASSYSDSPRDYGYTF.

The V and J genes are TRBV12-2 and TRBJ2-7; TRBD2 was called by the table and not checked on the DNA. TRBV12-2 is marked as a pseudogene. The CDR3 consists of 16 residues. The CDR3, as DNA: TGTGCAAGTCGCTCCAGTCAGGCGGGAGGTTCCTACGAGCAGTACTTC. Translation gives CASRSSQAGGSYEQYF.

The CDR3 loop is CAWSPDRGQYF. In DNA, the CDR3 is TGTGCCTGGAGCCCAGACAGGGGACAGTACTTC. The chain joins TRBV30 to TRBJ2-5; TRBD1 aligns across 8 bases. Germline lookup yields CDR1 GTSNPN and CDR2 SVGIG (reference sequence). V lost 3 bases and J lost 11; bases outside the gene matches: 5. The CDR3 totals 11 residues. Supplemented by reference TRBV30 and TRBJ2-5, the full variable domain reads SQTIHQWPATLVQPVGSPLSLECTVEGTSNPNLYWYRQAAGRGLQLLFYSVGIGQISSEVPQNLSASRPQDRQFILSSKKLLLSDSGFYLCAWSPDRGQYFGPGTRLLVL.

V gene TRBV19 combines with J gene TRBJ2-2, with D possibly being TRBD1 (6 bases). There are 16 residues in the CDR3. Looked up from germline, CDR1 is LNHDA and CDR2 is SQIVND (reference sequence). V was shortened by 6 bases and J by 4 bases, with 18 bases between the two germline ends. This CDR3 is CASSTSRGHLTGELFF. The CDR3 DNA follows: TGTGCCAGTAGCACCTCGAGGGGACACCTCACCGGGGAGCTGTTTTTT.

V usage is TRBV10-2 and J usage is TRBJ2-7, with no clear D. Germline V gene sequence: CDR1 WSHSY, CDR2 SAAADI. There are 12 residues in the CDR3. With 6 bases removed from V and 6 bases from J, the gap between germline ends came to 12 bases. Here the CDR3 DNA reads TGCGCCAGCAGCCTGATGACGGGCGAGCAGTACTTC. Protein product: CASSLMTGEQYF.

This clone was recorded only once. The gene calls are TRBV11-1 and TRBJ1-4, with 8 bases that match TRBD1. With V trimmed by 6 bases and J by 6 bases, 6 bases remained unmatched. The CDR3 totals 14 residues. Germline CDR1 and CDR2: SGHAT and FQDESV (reference sequence). For the CDR3, the DNA is TGTGCCAGCAGGGAACAGGGGGGAGATGAAAAACTGTTTTTT. It yields the protein CASREQGGDEKLFF.

V usage is TRBV9 and J usage is TRBJ1-2; possible D gene TRBD1, 5 bases. The V end was cut by 0 bases, the J end by 2 bases, with 11 bases between. CDR1 and CDR2 (germline): SGDLS, YYNGEE. The CDR3 sequence is 15 residues long. CDR3 sequence: CASSVVGGGNYGYTF. In DNA form, the CDR3 reads TGTGCCAGCAGCGTAGTAGGTGGGGGGAACTATGGCTACACCTTC.

Here the CDR3 DNA reads TGCGCCAGCAGGGAACAGGGGGGACGAGAGACCCAGTACTTC. Encoded protein: CASREQGGRETQYF. The chain joins TRBV5-1 to TRBJ2-5, with 8 bases lining up with TRBD1. The CDR3 length is 14 residues. V dropped 5 bases and J dropped 4; count of bases not matched to a gene: 7. Germline V gene lookup returns CDR1 SGHRS and CDR2 YFSETQ.

The chain combines TRBV7-2 with TRBJ2-4; 8 nucleotides agree with TRBD1. Germline CDR1 SGHTA, CDR2 FQGNSA. V dropped 1 base and J dropped 8; count of bases not matched to a gene: 4. The CDR3 has 14 residues. In DNA, the CDR3 is TGTGCCAGCAGCTTAGTGGGGACAGGCGACATTCAGTACTTC. Translating gives CASSLVGTGDIQYF.

V is TRBV27 and J is TRBJ2-1; 9 bases are a match to TRBD1. The germline CDR1 and CDR2 sequences are MNHEY and SMNVEV (reference sequence). V lost 4 bases, J lost 8 bases, and 18 bases stayed unmatched. The CDR3 consists of 18 residues. Here the CDR3 reads CASSSIGQGSVTSDEQFF. In DNA form, the CDR3 reads TGTGCCAGCAGTTCCATCGGACAGGGGTCGGTAACTAGCGATGAGCAGTTCTTC.

As for this clone: Other DNA sequences within the sample encode an identical CDR3. This chain uses TRBV9 with TRBJ1-1, with a tentative D call TRBD1 (6 bases). CDR3 length: 14 amino acids. Trimming removed 0 bases from V and 2 bases from J, with 8 bases in between. Germline V gives CDR1 SGDLS, CDR2 YYNGEE. The CDR3 sequence: CASSVGQVNTEAFF. CDR3 sequence (DNA): TGTGCCAGCAGCGTAGGACAGGTTAACACTGAAGCTTTCTTT.

This rearrangement joins TRBV6-6 to TRBJ2-1; 11 bases align to TRBD2. After removal of 4 bases from V and 4 bases from J, the junction contained 6 bases not matched to a gene. This CDR3 is 16 amino acids long. Germline CDR1 is MNHNY and CDR2 is SVGAGI (reference sequence). The CDR3 DNA reads TGTGCCAGCAGTTTCATGACTAGCGGGGTATACAATGAGCAGTTCTTC. This encodes CASSFMTSGVYNEQFF.

A remark on this clone: One end of the junction fails to match germline, which may point to a read error. The V call is TRBV4-1, the J call TRBJ1-3; D is undetermined. Germline CDR1 and CDR2: MGHRA and YSYEKL. The CDR3 extends over 16 amino acids. As DNA, the CDR3 is TGCGCCAGCAGCCAGGCTGACGGACTCTCTGGAAACACAATATATTTT. As protein: CASSQADGLSGNTIYF.

This clone has a handful of counts. V and J are TRBV19 and TRBJ2-7; TRBD1 matches 10 bases. Germline trimming cut 3 bases from V and 5 bases from J; bases unmatched to any gene: 7. The germline gives CDR1 LNHDA, CDR2 SQIVND (reference sequence). This CDR3 region has 15 residues. The CDR3 region has the DNA TGTGCCAGTAGTATTCTTGGGACAGGGGTCGACGAGCAGTACTTC. This codes for CASSILGTGVDEQYF.

The V gene is TRBV28, the J gene TRBJ2-1; 7 bases line up with TRBD2. CDR3 length: 16 amino acids. V was clipped by 2 bases and J by 1 base; unmatched bases: 5. CDR1 is MDHEN and CDR2 is SYDVKM in the germline V gene. As DNA, the CDR3 is TGTGCCAGCAGTTTACTCCTAGCGGAGTCCTACAATGAGCAGTTCTTC. This codes for CASSLLLAESYNEQFF.

This chain joins TRBV9 and TRBJ1-1; D unclear. Germline assignment: CDR1 SGDLS and CDR2 YYNGEE. The ends were cut back, 4 bases at V and 4 bases at J, with 23 bases in the middle. The CDR3 runs 17 residues. CDR3 sequence reads: CASSPPKREGISTEAFF. The CDR3, as DNA: TGTGCCAGCAGCCCCCCCAAGCGGGAGGGAATCTCCACTGAAGCTTTCTTT. The full variable domain, with the rest looked up from reference TRBV9 and TRBJ1-1, is DSGVTQTPKHLITATGQRVTLRCSPRSGDLSVYWYQQSLDQGLQFLIQYYNGEERAKGNILERFSAQQFPDLHSELNLSSLELGDSALYFCASSPPKREGISTEAFFGQGTRLTVV.

V gene TRBV4-3 combines with J gene TRBJ2-3; D gene unclear. This CDR3 contains 13 residues. V lost 4 bases to trimming and J lost 4 bases, with 9 bases between them. Germline CDR1 LGHNA, CDR2 YSLEER. CDR3 residues: CASSPTAADTQYF. The CDR3 DNA follows: TGCGCCAGCAGCCCCACAGCCGCAGATACGCAGTATTTT.

J is TRBJ1-3 and V is TRBV9; D gene ambiguous. The length of the CDR3 is 16 residues. The ends were cut back, 4 bases at V and 0 bases at J, with 14 bases in the middle. Per germline, CDR1 SGDLS and CDR2 YYNGEE. The CDR3 protein is CASSTRTAFSGNTIYF. The CDR3 DNA follows: TGTGCCAGCAGCACTAGGACTGCTTTCTCTGGAAACACCATATATTTT.

This chain links TRBV14 with TRBJ2-7; 7 bases line up with TRBD1. CDR3 length: 14 amino acids. Trimming cost V 6 bases and J 2 bases; bases outside gene matches: 7. Germline CDR1 reads SGHDN; CDR2 reads FVKESK. The CDR3 spells CASRKQGDPYEQYF. The CDR3 coding sequence is TGTGCCAGCAGAAAGCAGGGGGATCCCTACGAGCAGTACTTC.

DNA for the CDR3: TGCAGCGTCCGCCGTGAACTAGCGGGATTCGAGCAGTACTTC. Amino acids: CSVRRELAGFEQYF. V usage is TRBV29-1 and J usage is TRBJ2-7; 10 bases agree with TRBD2. There are 14 residues in the CDR3. Germline CDR1 reads SQVTM; CDR2 reads ANQGSEA. J was trimmed by 6 bases and V by 6 bases; bases with no gene match: 11.

V and J are TRBV10-2 and TRBJ2-7; 12 bases map to TRBD2. This CDR3 is 13 amino acids long. Trimming at V came to 8 bases and at J to 7 bases, leaving 6 bases not matched to a gene. Germline V gives CDR1 WSHSY, CDR2 SAAADI. CDR3 nucleotides: TGCGCCAGCTCCGGACTAGCGGGAAGTGAGCAGTACTTC. It is translated as CASSGLAGSEQYF.